Shown below are 18 T cell receptor beta chains from a single sample sequenced in a study of cytomegalovirus exposure and HLA in healthy donors. PCR primers comprised 60 Vbeta and 13 Jbeta primers. The assay was immunoSEQ multiplex PCR, and TCRdb's table has in-frame clones only and misses some. The sample has nearly 110,000 clones, over 65% seen once. Sample: PBMCs. Receptors originate from a woman aged 40 to 49 in good health and CMV-seropositive.

The chain is built from TRBV30 and TRBJ2-5; 9 bases map to TRBD2. Germline CDR1 is GTSNPN and CDR2 is SVGIG (reference sequence). V lost 5 bases to trimming and J lost 4 bases; unmatched junction nucleotides: 14. This CDR3 contains 16 residues. The CDR3 sequence is CAWDRGVAGVTETQYF. In nucleotides, the CDR3 is TGTGCCTGGGACCGCGGGGTAGCGGGGGTCACAGAGACCCAGTACTTC.

The chain carries TRBV15 and TRBJ1-6; D may be TRBD1 (5 bases). The CDR3 is 16 amino acids. The germline gives CDR1 LNHNV, CDR2 YYDKDF (reference sequence). Trimming took 2 bases from V and 2 from J, leaving 10 bases between them. Here the CDR3 reads CATSRQGVPYNSPLHF. The CDR3 DNA sequence: TGTGCCACCAGCAGACAGGGTGTTCCCTATAATTCACCCCTCCACTTT.

The chain combines TRBV6-1 with TRBJ1-5; D is unresolved. The V end lost 0 bases, the J end lost 4 bases, and 13 bases lay between the germline ends. This CDR3 is built from 16 residues. Germline loops: CDR1 MNHNS, CDR2 SASEGT. CDR3 amino acids: CASSEAAGMANQPQHF. DNA of the CDR3: TGTGCCAGCAGTGAAGCAGCAGGTATGGCGAATCAGCCCCAGCATTTT.

The rearrangement uses TRBV6-5 and TRBJ1-1, with D possibly TRBD1 on 5 matching bases. CDR3 length equals 14 residues. Deletions cut 8 bases from V and 5 bases from J, with 18 bases between. CDR1 MNHEY and CDR2 SVGAGI come from the germline V gene. The CDR3 loop reads CASLTDKGKTEAFF. DNA for the CDR3: TGTGCCAGCCTAACGGACAAAGGAAAAACTGAAGCTTTCTTT.

This clone was observed a handful of times. The rearrangement links TRBV5-1 to TRBJ2-3; 13 bases match TRBD2. CDR3 length: 18 amino acids. From germline, CDR1 is SGHRS and CDR2 YFSETQ. With V trimmed by 0 bases and J by 3 bases, 7 bases remained unmatched. In nucleotides, the CDR3 is TGCGCCAGCAGCTTGGCCGAGACTAGCGGGGGGATGACAGATACGCAGTATTTT. As protein: CASSLAETSGGMTDTQYF.

This chain links TRBV7-9 with TRBJ1-4; a weak D match, TRBD1 (6 bases). Trimming left V 0 bases short and J 6 bases short, with 11 bases between. The CDR3 consists of 15 residues. Germline loops: CDR1 SEHNR, CDR2 FQNEAQ (reference sequence). CDR3 bases: TGTGCCAGCAGCTTAGCGTCGGGGGGCCATGAAAAACTGTTTTTT. Residues: CASSLASGGHEKLFF.

The CDR3 protein is CASIPGGKVVTEAFF. The CDR3, as DNA: TGTGCCAGCATTCCCGGAGGCAAAGTGGTAACTGAAGCTTTCTTT. The V and J genes are TRBV28 and TRBJ1-1; the D is unclear. Trimming pared 7 bases from V and 5 bases from J, leaving 20 bases between. The CDR3 runs 15 residues. Germline loops: CDR1 MDHEN, CDR2 SYDVKM.

This clone has only one observation. V usage is TRBV9 and J usage is TRBJ1-1; TRBD1 matches at 9 bases. The length of the CDR3 is 16 residues. After removal of 4 bases from V and 4 bases from J, the junction contained 11 bases not matched to a gene. The germline gives CDR1 SGDLS, CDR2 YYNGEE. This CDR3 reads CASSPWGGQGGTEAFF. The CDR3 coding sequence is TGTGCCAGCAGCCCCTGGGGGGGACAGGGAGGCACTGAAGCTTTCTTT.

The chain carries TRBV5-1 and TRBJ1-1; 11 bases are a match to TRBD1. The length of the CDR3 is 15 residues. Germline V gives CDR1 SGHRS, CDR2 YFSETQ. Trimming removed 4 bases from V and 4 bases from J; junction bases left unmatched: 6. Here the CDR3 reads CASSPRTGGVTEAFF. The DNA of the CDR3 is TGCGCCAGCAGCCCCAGGACAGGGGGCGTCACTGAAGCTTTCTTT.

V is TRBV6-1 and J is TRBJ2-7, with D possibly matching TRBD1 (8 bases). Trimming took 7 bases from V and 2 from J, leaving 18 bases between them. The CDR3 is 15 amino acids. Germline values: CDR1 MNHNS, CDR2 SASEGT. CDR3 sequence reads: CASNGRAGGTYEQYF. Written as DNA, the CDR3 is TGTGCCAGCAATGGGAGGGCAGGGGGCACCTACGAGCAGTACTTC.

This chain connects TRBV30 to TRBJ1-2; D is ambiguous. CDR1 is GTSNPN, CDR2 SVGIG, per germline (reference sequence). Trimming shortened V by 1 base and J by 4 bases, and 13 bases separated the two germline ends. The CDR3 contains 14 residues. The CDR3 spells CAWSALDNFYGYTF. DNA of the CDR3: TGTGCCTGGAGTGCCCTAGATAACTTCTATGGCTACACCTTC.

The chain joins TRBV19 to TRBJ1-1; 8 positions agree with TRBD1. The CDR3 totals 13 residues. The V segment lost 7 bases and the J segment 5 bases; nucleotides outside the gene matches: 6. CDR1 and CDR2 (germline): LNHDA, SQIVND (reference sequence). CDR3 loop: CASKTGVGTEAFF. DNA of the CDR3: TGTGCCAGTAAGACAGGGGTTGGAACTGAAGCTTTCTTT.

In its sample, this clone was seen a few times. This is likely a read error, given that the CDR3 carries no conserved phenylalanine or tryptophan at its end. It is unclear where the CDR3 begins or ends on the DNA, so no DNA is shown, and the CDR3 is as TCRdb lists it. The V gene is TRBV5-4, the J gene TRBJ2-7; the table gives TRBD1 as D, unverified against the DNA. Germline V gene data show CDR1 as SGHNT and CDR2 as YYREEE (reference sequence). Ends included, the CDR3 has 13 residues. CDR3 loop: CASSRDRVFESRL.

This rearrangement joins TRBV5-6 to TRBJ1-2, with a possible D match to TRBD1 (6 bases). The CDR3 contains 14 residues. CDR1 SGHDT and CDR2 YYEEEE come from the germline V gene. V was trimmed by 0 bases and J by 4 bases, leaving 10 bases between them. CDR3 sequence reads: CASSLVDSLYGYTF. The DNA for the CDR3 is TGTGCCAGCAGCTTGGTGGACAGTCTCTATGGCTACACCTTC.

In this sample, this clone turned up a few times. This chain joins TRBV4-1 and TRBJ1-2; tentative D call: TRBD1 (5 bases). Trimming stripped 4 bases from V and 8 bases from J, with 20 bases between. CDR1 MGHRA and CDR2 YSYEKL come from the germline V gene. This CDR3 comprises 15 residues. Here the CDR3 DNA reads TGCGCCAGCAGCCCGTCGATCCAAGCCGGGGGAGGCTACACCTTC. It yields the protein CASSPSIQAGGGYTF.

The V gene is TRBV19, the J gene TRBJ2-7; 10 bases are shared with TRBD1. Germline CDR1 LNHDA, CDR2 SQIVND (reference sequence). The CDR3 totals 14 residues. Unmatched junction bases numbered 5, after V lost 4 bases and J lost 5 bases. The CDR3 loop reads CASSTGQGIHEQYF. In DNA, the CDR3 is TGTGCCAGTAGTACGGGACAGGGGATCCACGAGCAGTACTTC.

The chain carries TRBV6-5 and TRBJ1-2, with 7 bases that match TRBD1. V lost 8 bases, J lost 4 bases, and 13 bases stayed unmatched. The CDR3 has 15 amino acids. CDR1 is MNHEY, CDR2 SVGAGI, per germline. The CDR3 region is CASCLDWQGGYGYTF. In DNA, the CDR3 is TGTGCCAGCTGCTTGGACTGGCAGGGGGGCTATGGCTACACCTTC.

This clone appeared a single time. The V and J genes are TRBV7-3 and TRBJ1-5; 8 nucleotides line up with TRBD1. V gave up 4 bases and J gave up 8 bases; unmatched junction bases: 7. This CDR3 is built from 14 residues. Germline CDR1 is SGHTA and CDR2 is FQGTGA. The CDR3 region has the DNA TGTGCCAGCAGCTGGTACAGGGGGAGAAAGCCCCAGCATTTT. Translating it yields CASSWYRGRKPQHF.